Following are 32 T cell receptor beta chains from one sample sequenced in a study of breast tumors, draining lymph nodes, adjacent tissues. Samples came from axillary lymph nodes draining the breast cancer. TCRdb re-derived calls from the multiplex PCR reads in MiXCR, one entry per CDR3 protein. The repertoire consists of over 200,000 distinct CDR3 sequences, with about 30% occurring once and the leading ten covering about 1.4%. The source material was axillary lymph node tissue. The source is a female donor with breast cancer. Some clones in this sample may be carry-over from other donors' samples.

This clonotype has a count of ten or more. V gene TRBV6-5 combines with J gene TRBJ2-7, with 9 bases aligning to TRBD1. The ends lost 6 bases at V and 5 bases at J; junction bases unmatched: 5. The CDR3 runs 13 residues. CDR1 is MNHEY, CDR2 SVGAGI, per germline. In nucleotides, the CDR3 is TGTGCCAGCAGCGGACAGGGGAGGAACGAGCAGTACTTC. It is translated as CASSGQGRNEQYF.

The chain uses TRBV6-6 and TRBJ2-7; D might be TRBD1 or TRBD2, each matching 5 bases. The CDR3 totals 15 residues. Germline V gene lookup returns CDR1 MNHNY and CDR2 SVGAGI (reference sequence). The V end lost 6 bases, the J end lost 3 bases, and 18 bases lay between the germline ends. CDR3 amino acids: CASSPGTPDVYEQYF. CDR3 DNA: TGTGCCAGCAGCCCCGGGACCCCTGATGTCTACGAGCAGTACTTC.

The table lists this clonotype with many counts. This chain joins TRBV19 and TRBJ1-5; perhaps TRBD1 as D (6 bases). The V gene lost 3 bases and the J gene lost 6 bases, with 9 bases spanning the gap. CDR3 length equals 13 residues. The germline V gene encodes CDR1 LNHDA and CDR2 SQIVND (reference sequence). CDR3 coding DNA: TGTGCCAGTAGTATTGAAGGGGGTCAGCCCCAGCATTTT. Protein: CASSIEGGQPQHF.

This clonotype was counted many times. V gene TRBV5-8 combines with J gene TRBJ2-2, with 7 bases lining up with TRBD1. Trimming removed 2 bases from V and 7 bases from J; junction bases left unmatched: 5. The length of the CDR3 is 14 residues. Germline V gene lookup returns CDR1 SGHTS and CDR2 YDEGEE. The DNA of the CDR3 is TGTGCCAGCAGCTTAAAGGGGGCTATCGGGGAGCTGTTTTTT. As protein: CASSLKGAIGELFF.

This sequence joins TRBV29-1 and TRBJ2-3; possible D gene TRBD2, 6 bases. Germline V CDR1 and CDR2: SQVTM, ANQGSEA. The CDR3 is 14 residues long. Trimming shortened V by 8 bases and J by 1 base, and 16 bases separated the two germline ends. CDR3 residues: CSLAATGGTDTQYF. Here the CDR3 DNA reads TGCAGCTTGGCCGCTACGGGAGGCACAGATACGCAGTATTTT.

V gene TRBV27 combines with J gene TRBJ1-2; no definite D call. Germline CDR1 and CDR2: MNHEY and SMNVEV (reference sequence). CDR3 length: 15 amino acids. Trimming stripped 2 bases from V and 8 bases from J, with 18 bases between. The CDR3 nucleotides are TGTGCCAGCAGTTTAAGACGTCACAACCTTGGAGGCTACACCTTC. Its translation is CASSLRRHNLGGYTF.

This clonotype was observed a handful of times. Given a much more abundant clone one base away, this may be a read error. The chain is built from TRBV11-2 and TRBJ2-7, with a tentative D call TRBD1 (5 bases). CDR1 and CDR2 (germline): SGHAT, FQNNGV. V lost 0 bases and J 4 bases, leaving 13 bases between the germline ends. The CDR3 has 15 residues. CDR3 DNA: TGTGCCAGCAGCTTAGATCAAGGGGCCGGGTACGAGCAGTACTTC. This codes for CASSLDQGAGYEQYF.

This clonotype appeared many times. The chain couples TRBV7-8 to TRBJ2-5, with TRBD1 as a possible D gene (5 bases). The CDR3 is 16 amino acids. Trimming removed 5 bases at V and 5 bases at J, with 21 bases between. The germline gives CDR1 SGHVS, CDR2 FQNEAQ. CDR3 sequence reads: CASSRDRNDQTETQYF. In nucleotides, the CDR3 is TGTGCCAGCAGCAGAGACAGAAACGATCAGACGGAGACCCAGTACTTC.

About this clonotype itself: The DNA is left out, because the CDR3 cannot be placed on it with certainty; the CDR3 is given as TCRdb lists it. The chain carries TRBV5-1 and TRBJ1-2; TRBD1 is the table's D call, not checked against the DNA. CDR1 and CDR2 from the germline V gene are SGHRS and YFSETQ. The CDR3 is 12 amino acids in total, end residues counted. The CDR3 reads CASSMWGSGNTF.

The sample holds one count of this clonotype. In DNA form, the CDR3 reads TGCAGTGCTAGTAGGCCTAGCGGGAGCTCCGGGGAGCTGTTTTTT. Amino acids: CSASRPSGSSGELFF. The V gene is TRBV20-1, the J gene TRBJ2-2; TRBD2 matches at 10 bases. Germline lookup yields CDR1 DFQATT and CDR2 SNEGSKA (reference sequence). V lost 3 bases, J lost 6 bases, and 7 bases stayed unmatched. This CDR3 is 15 amino acids long.

V gene TRBV29-1 combines with J gene TRBJ1-5; 7 nucleotides align to TRBD1. This CDR3 is 13 amino acids long. The junction had 13 bases not matched to a gene; V was cut back by 3 bases and J by 14 bases. The germline V gene encodes CDR1 SQVTM and CDR2 ANQGSEA. The CDR3 sequence is CSVDSGQGVYEHF. CDR3 DNA sequence: TGCAGCGTTGATTCTGGGCAGGGGGTTTACGAGCATTTT.

With regard to this clonotype: Because it lacks the conserved phenylalanine or tryptophan at the end, this CDR3 is likely a read error. V and J are TRBV15 and TRBJ2-3, with D possibly matching TRBD2 (6 bases). The CDR3 spans 16 residues. The germline gives CDR1 LNHNV, CDR2 YYDKDF (reference sequence). CDR3 nucleotides: TGTGCCACCAGCGGAGATCAGGCTAGCGGCACAGATACGCAGTATTCT. It encodes CATSGDQASGTDTQYS.

In regard to this clonotype: A much larger clone differs by one base, so this may be a read error. J is TRBJ2-1 and V is TRBV20-1, with 8 bases that match TRBD2. Germline CDR1 and CDR2: DFQATT and SNEGSKA (reference sequence). The CDR3 consists of 14 residues. CDR3 sequence reads: CSASSGGSGGEQLF. For the CDR3, the DNA is TGCAGTGCTAGCAGCGGTGGGAGCGGGGGTGAGCAGCTCTTC.

The V call is TRBV7-9, the J call TRBJ1-5; D uncertain. The germline CDR1 and CDR2 sequences are SEHNR and FQNEAQ (reference sequence). The CDR3 totals 15 residues. Deletions cut 4 bases from V and 5 bases from J, with 15 bases between. The CDR3 sequence: CASSYQVLSHQPQHF. The CDR3 DNA is TGTGCCAGCAGCTATCAGGTCCTGAGCCATCAGCCCCAGCATTTT.

This clonotype occurred a few times. The chain employs TRBV19 and TRBJ1-1; 7 bases map to TRBD1. V lost 2 bases and J lost 2; bases outside the gene matches: 8. CDR1 is LNHDA, CDR2 SQIVND, per germline (reference sequence). This CDR3 has 16 amino acids. For the CDR3, the DNA is TGTGCCAGTAGTATAATCCGGGACAGACTAAACACTGAAGCTTTCTTT. Encoded protein: CASSIIRDRLNTEAFF.

The chain is built from TRBV9 and TRBJ2-1; a possible D gene is TRBD2 (5 bases). CDR1 SGDLS and CDR2 YYNGEE come from the germline V gene. Trimming removed 0 bases from V and 9 bases from J, with 10 bases in between. The CDR3 spans 13 residues. Written as DNA, the CDR3 is TGTGCCAGCAGCGTAGGTCCGGCGGGTGAGCAGTTCTTC. Encoded protein: CASSVGPAGEQFF. Together with reference TRBV9 and TRBJ2-1, the CDR3 gives the full variable domain: DSGVTQTPKHLITATGQRVTLRCSPRSGDLSVYWYQQSLDQGLQFLIQYYNGEERAKGNILERFSAQQFPDLHSELNLSSLELGDSALYFCASSVGPAGEQFFGPGTRLTVL.

In its sample, this clonotype was seen many times. The CDR3 nucleotides read TGCGCCAGCAGCCAAGACCGGACAGGTCTTAGGGAGCAGTACTTC. Encoded protein: CASSQDRTGLREQYF. The chain couples TRBV4-3 to TRBJ2-7, with 7 positions matching TRBD1. J was trimmed by 7 bases and V by 0 bases; bases with no gene match: 9. The CDR3 runs 15 residues. From germline, CDR1 is LGHNA and CDR2 YSLEER.

On this clonotype: The CDR3 does not close with the conserved phenylalanine or tryptophan, likely indicating a read error. The chain combines TRBV9 with TRBJ2-7; D gene unclear. Germline assignment: CDR1 SGDLS and CDR2 YYNGEE. V gave up 4 bases and J gave up 4 bases, with 12 bases separating them. This CDR3 is 13 amino acids long. The CDR3 region has the DNA TGTGCCAGCAGCCAACCGGGCAGTTACGAGCAGTACTCC. Translation gives CASSQPGSYEQYS.

In the case of this clonotype: A read error may be the cause here, since a much bigger clone is one base away. The chain links TRBV6-5 to TRBJ2-2; no clear D gene. V gave up 11 bases and J gave up 7 bases, with 8 bases separating them. The CDR3 runs to 10 residues. Germline assignment: CDR1 MNHEY and CDR2 SVGAGI. CDR3 in DNA: TGTGCCCCCGGGCTCGGGGAGCTGTTTTTT. Protein product: CAPGLGELFF.

The gene calls are TRBV4-3 and TRBJ2-1, with 14 positions matching TRBD2. The CDR3 totals 14 residues. CDR1 and CDR2 from the germline V gene are LGHNA and YSLEER. Trimming at V came to 5 bases and at J to 10 bases, leaving 4 bases not matched to a gene. The CDR3 region is CASSSGTSGGEQFF. Written as DNA, the CDR3 is TGCGCCAGCAGCTCCGGGACTAGCGGGGGAGAGCAGTTCTTC.

This clonotype came up many times. The chain recombines TRBV27 with TRBJ2-7; no firm D call. Germline V CDR1 and CDR2: MNHEY, SMNVEV (reference sequence). The ends were cut back, 3 bases at V and 3 bases at J, with 9 bases in the middle. This CDR3 is 13 amino acids long. The CDR3 nucleotides read TGTGCCAGCAGTTTGAGACGAGGCTACGAGCAGTACTTC. Its translation: CASSLRRGYEQYF.

This clonotype has ten or more counts. The genes are TRBV5-1 and TRBJ2-1; 9 nucleotides align to TRBD2. Trimming at V came to 4 bases and at J to 8 bases, leaving 10 bases not matched to a gene. Germline assignment: CDR1 SGHRS and CDR2 YFSETQ. The CDR3 has 15 amino acids. The CDR3 sequence is CASSGGSGSVYEQFF. The DNA for the CDR3 is TGCGCCAGCAGCGGAGGTAGCGGGAGCGTCTATGAGCAGTTCTTC.

This clonotype was detected ten times or more. With a much larger clone just one base away, this may be a read error. The CDR3 DNA follows: TGCAGTGCCCTGGGAAGGGACTATGGCTCCACCTTC. It specifies CSALGRDYGSTF. The chain recombines TRBV20-1 with TRBJ1-2, with D perhaps matching TRBD1 (5 bases). The germline V gene encodes CDR1 DFQATT and CDR2 SNEGSKA (reference sequence). The CDR3 has 12 residues.

This clonotype was recorded at least ten times. The V and J genes are TRBV30 and TRBJ2-3; 9 bases fit TRBD1. The CDR3 is made up of 15 amino acids. The junction had 3 bases not matched to a gene; V was cut back by 0 bases and J by 2 bases. CDR1 and CDR2 from the germline V gene are GTSNPN and SVGIG (reference sequence). The CDR3 region is CAWSVGTGFTDTQYF. The DNA for the CDR3 is TGTGCCTGGAGTGTTGGGACAGGGTTCACAGATACGCAGTATTTT.

At least ten counts were recorded for this clonotype. This rearrangement joins TRBV12-3 or TRBV12-4 to TRBJ2-5, with 9 nucleotides matching TRBD1. This CDR3 is built from 14 residues. V lost 7 bases, J lost 5 bases, and 8 bases stayed unmatched. Here the CDR3 DNA reads TGTGCCAGCACCGATACAGGGGGCCCGGAGACCCAGTACTTC. This translates into CASTDTGGPETQYF.

In regard to this clonotype: A much larger clone differs by one base, so this may be a read error. The gene calls are TRBV20-1 and TRBJ2-1; D could derive from TRBD1 or TRBD2 (5 bases each). Germline CDR1 DFQATT, CDR2 SNEGSKA (reference sequence). CDR3 length: 16 residues. The V and J ends lost 6 bases and 4 bases respectively, with 22 bases between them. As DNA, the CDR3 is TGCAGTGCCACTAATTCCCTCGAGGGGCCATACAATGAGCAGTTCTTC. It is translated as CSATNSLEGPYNEQFF.

This clonotype came up a few times. This chain joins TRBV27 and TRBJ1-5; 8 positions match TRBD1. Germline V CDR1 and CDR2: MNHEY, SMNVEV (reference sequence). V gave up 4 bases and J gave up 6 bases; unmatched junction bases: 8. The CDR3 is made up of 15 amino acids. The CDR3 sequence is CASSSGQGGSQPQHF. The DNA for the CDR3 is TGTGCCAGCAGTTCCGGACAGGGAGGGAGTCAGCCCCAGCATTTT.

In its sample, this clonotype was seen many times. The rearrangement links TRBV7-2 to TRBJ2-3; perhaps TRBD2 as D (5 bases). This CDR3 has 13 residues. The V end lost 4 bases, the J end lost 4 bases, and 9 bases lay between the germline ends. Looked up from germline, CDR1 is SGHTA and CDR2 is FQGNSA. As DNA, the CDR3 is TGTGCCAGCAGCTGGGAGCCGGCAGATACGCAGTATTTT. It yields the protein CASSWEPADTQYF. Looking up the rest from reference TRBV7-2 and TRBJ2-3 gives the full variable domain: GAGVSQSPSNKVTEKGKDVELRCDPISGHTALYWYRQSLGQGLEFLIYFQGNSAPDKSGLPSDRFSAERTGGSVSTLTIQRTQQEDSAVYLCASSWEPADTQYFGPGTRLTVL.

The table lists this clonotype with many counts. The chain combines TRBV19 with TRBJ1-6; D is uncertain. Trimming pared 3 bases from V and 7 bases from J, leaving 16 bases between. This CDR3 has 16 amino acids. Germline values: CDR1 LNHDA, CDR2 SQIVND (reference sequence). The CDR3 loop is CASSMSTRAGNSPLHF. The CDR3 DNA reads as TGTGCCAGTAGTATGTCGACTCGAGCGGGGAATTCACCCCTCCACTTT.

At least ten counts were recorded for this clonotype. The chain links TRBV20-1 to TRBJ1-6; 11 bases map to TRBD1. CDR3 length: 14 amino acids. Trimming cost V 3 bases and J 10 bases; bases outside gene matches: 5. Germline loops: CDR1 DFQATT, CDR2 SNEGSKA (reference sequence). CDR3 in amino acids: CSARGQGVRSPLHF. DNA for the CDR3: TGCAGTGCTAGGGGACAGGGGGTTAGATCACCCCTCCACTTT.

This sequence joins TRBV15 and TRBJ2-1; 9 bases align to TRBD2. This CDR3 has 14 residues. Trimming took 6 bases from V and 5 from J; bases not matched to a gene: 5. The germline CDR1 and CDR2 sequences are LNHNV and YYDKDF (reference sequence). The CDR3 is CATRTSGLHNEQFF. The CDR3 nucleotides read TGTGCCACCAGGACTAGCGGACTCCACAATGAGCAGTTCTTC.

In its sample, this clonotype was seen many times. The rearrangement links TRBV5-8 to TRBJ2-2, with unresolved D. Trimming took 1 base from V and 6 from J, leaving 10 bases between them. CDR1 and CDR2 from the germline V gene are SGHTS and YDEGEE. The CDR3 runs 14 residues. Here the CDR3 reads CASSLNTFSGELFF. The CDR3 DNA follows: TGTGCCAGCAGCTTGAATACGTTCTCCGGGGAGCTGTTTTTT.